The 27 T cell receptor beta chains listed next were all sequenced from one sample in a study of PD-L1 blockade in urothelial cancer. Libraries were prepared by immunoSEQ multiplex PCR; TCRdb keeps only in-frame clonotypes and omits some of them. The sample yields roughly 120,000 clones, around 89% seen once. As to time point: peripheral blood 6 weeks after treatment start. The specimen was PBMCs, collected around atezolizumab (anti-PD-L1) treatment. The receptors here all came from a man in his 60s with urothelial cancer.

The chain employs TRBV28 and TRBJ2-2; D may be TRBD2 (6 bases). Deletions cut 4 bases from V and 6 bases from J, with 21 bases between. Germline loops: CDR1 MDHEN, CDR2 SYDVKM. The CDR3 covers 17 residues. The CDR3 DNA reads as TGTGCCAGCAGTTCCCATCCCCAGCCGTCGGGGGCCGGGGAGCTGTTTTTT. Amino acids: CASSSHPQPSGAGELFF.

This clone is a singleton in its sample. This chain links TRBV11-3 with TRBJ2-5; 11 bases agree with TRBD2. The CDR3 loop spans 15 amino acids. CDR1 and CDR2 (germline): SGHNT, YENEEA. V shed 5 bases and J 3 bases; nucleotides not matched to a gene: 5. The CDR3 sequence is CASSPGTSGEETQYF. CDR3 coding DNA: TGTGCCAGCAGCCCTGGGACTAGCGGCGAAGAGACCCAGTACTTC.

The rearrangement joins TRBV6-5 to TRBJ1-6, with 9 nucleotides matching TRBD1. Germline trimming cut 6 bases from V and 10 bases from J; bases unmatched to any gene: 7. The length of the CDR3 is 14 residues. Looked up from germline, CDR1 is MNHEY and CDR2 is SVGAGI. This CDR3 is CASRGGQGISPLHF. The CDR3 bases are TGTGCCAGCAGGGGGGGACAGGGCATCTCACCCCTCCACTTT.

The V call is TRBV18, the J call TRBJ1-5; D not certain. This CDR3 contains 14 residues. The V end lost 4 bases, the J end lost 2 bases, and 9 bases lay between the germline ends. Per germline, CDR1 KGHSH and CDR2 LQKENI. The CDR3 bases are TGTGCCAGCTCACGGGGAGGTGGCAATCAGCCCCAGCATTTT. Protein: CASSRGGGNQPQHF.

V gene TRBV15 combines with J gene TRBJ2-2; the D gene is possibly TRBD1 (5 bases). The ends were cut back, 8 bases at V and 2 bases at J, with 15 bases in the middle. CDR3 size: 15 residues. Germline V gene lookup returns CDR1 LNHNV and CDR2 YYDKDF (reference sequence). In nucleotides, the CDR3 is TGTGCCACCGATGCTCGCAGGGCCAACACCGGGGAGCTGTTTTTT. Protein product: CATDARRANTGELFF. Variable domain in full (rest from reference TRBV15 and TRBJ2-2): DAMVIQNPRYQVTQFGKPVTLSCSQTLNHNVMYWYQQKSSQAPKLLFHYYDKDFNNEADTPDNFQSRRPNTSFCFLDIRSPGLGDTAMYLCATDARRANTGELFFGEGSRLTVL.

J is TRBJ2-7 and V is TRBV6-5, with 7 bases aligning to TRBD2. Unmatched junction bases numbered 5, after V lost 7 bases and J lost 2 bases. Germline V gene sequence: CDR1 MNHEY, CDR2 SVGAGI. CDR3 length equals 13 residues. This CDR3 is CASNGAGTYEQYF. CDR3 DNA: TGTGCCAGCAACGGAGCGGGAACCTACGAGCAGTACTTC.

This clone has more than one count but fewer than ten. The chain combines TRBV5-1 with TRBJ2-7; TRBD1 matches at 9 bases. There are 14 residues in the CDR3. Per the germline V gene, CDR1 is SGHRS and CDR2 is YFSETQ. V lost 4 bases, J lost 2 bases, and 4 bases stayed unmatched. CDR3 nucleotide sequence: TGCGCCAGCAGCCCCGGGACAGGGCCCTACGAGCAGTACTTC. As protein: CASSPGTGPYEQYF.

The V and J genes are TRBV5-1 and TRBJ2-1; TRBD2 matches 8 bases. The CDR3 runs 14 residues. V lost 3 bases and J lost 2; bases outside the gene matches: 1. Germline V CDR1 and CDR2: SGHRS, YFSETQ. Here the CDR3 DNA reads TGCGCCAGCAGCTCGGGGGGGGCCTACAATGAGCAGTTCTTC. This translates into CASSSGGAYNEQFF.

This rearrangement joins TRBV25-1 to TRBJ1-4; no definite D call. The CDR3 covers 13 residues. Germline values: CDR1 MGHDK, CDR2 SYGVNS. V was shortened by 7 bases and J by 8 bases, with 14 bases between the two germline ends. The CDR3 DNA sequence: TGTGCCAGCACCCCAAGGAGGGAAGAAAAACTGTTTTTT. It codes for CASTPRREEKLFF.

This clone was recorded once. The chain couples TRBV19 to TRBJ1-5; the D gene is possibly TRBD1 (6 bases). V gave up 5 bases and J gave up 5 bases, with 19 bases separating them. This CDR3 has 16 residues. The germline gives CDR1 LNHDA, CDR2 SQIVND (reference sequence). The CDR3 DNA reads TGTGCCAGTAGTCTTTGGGGGACAACCGCTTATCAGCCCCAGCATTTT. Protein product: CASSLWGTTAYQPQHF.

In nucleotides, the CDR3 is TGTGCCAGTAGACATCGACAGAGCACCGATAGCAATCAGCCCCAGCATTTT. Its translation: CASRHRQSTDSNQPQHF. The V and J genes are TRBV19 and TRBJ1-5, with a tentative D call TRBD1 (5 bases). The germline V and J ends were trimmed by 6 bases and 0 bases, with 18 bases remaining between them. Germline V gives CDR1 LNHDA, CDR2 SQIVND (reference sequence). This CDR3 spans 17 amino acids.

The table lists this clone with a count of one. The rearrangement joins TRBV9 to TRBJ1-2; possible D gene TRBD1, 5 bases. The germline gives CDR1 SGDLS, CDR2 YYNGEE. This CDR3 has 16 residues. V shed 3 bases and J shed 2 bases, with 17 bases lying between them. The CDR3 loop reads CASSALGGEVNYGYTF. The CDR3 nucleotides are TGTGCCAGCAGCGCACTAGGAGGGGAGGTGAACTATGGCTACACCTTC.

The rearrangement uses TRBV19 and TRBJ2-6; D is ambiguous. Trimming left V 6 bases short and J 2 bases short, with 8 bases between. CDR3 length: 14 amino acids. CDR1 is LNHDA, CDR2 SQIVND, per germline (reference sequence). CDR3 protein: CASRSYTGANVLTF. The CDR3 nucleotides read TGTGCCAGTAGGTCGTATACTGGGGCCAACGTCCTGACTTTC.

About this clone itself: A junction end diverges from the germline sequence, so it may reflect a read error. This chain uses TRBV7-7 with TRBJ2-5, with 12 nucleotides matching TRBD2. Germline CDR1 and CDR2: SSHAT and FNYEAQ (reference sequence). This CDR3 has 15 amino acids. As DNA, the CDR3 is TGTGCTAGCAGCCCGTCTAGCGGGAGGGTGGAGACCCAGTACTTC. It specifies CASSPSSGRVETQYF.

V gene TRBV7-3 combines with J gene TRBJ1-5; D is unresolved. The CDR3 loop spans 13 amino acids. Trimming shortened V by 5 bases and J by 5 bases, and 10 bases separated the two germline ends. Germline V lookup: CDR1 SGHTA, CDR2 FQGTGA. CDR3 sequence (DNA): TGTGCCAGCAGCGCCCAGCGGGATCAGCCCCAGCATTTT. Protein sequence: CASSAQRDQPQHF.

This chain joins TRBV5-6 and TRBJ2-5, with 11 bases fitting TRBD2. V was pared by 4 bases and J by 4 bases, with 15 bases of the junction left unmatched. This CDR3 region has 18 residues. Germline CDR1 and CDR2: SGHDT and YYEEEE. CDR3 sequence: CASSPQTSGTNWGETQYF. Here the CDR3 DNA reads TGTGCCAGCAGCCCTCAGACTAGCGGGACAAACTGGGGAGAGACCCAGTACTTC.

This rearrangement joins TRBV4-2 to TRBJ2-7, with 7 bases identical to TRBD2. The junction had 6 bases not matched to a gene; V was cut back by 1 base and J by 0 bases. This CDR3 region has 16 residues. Germline-derived CDR1 and CDR2 are LGHNA and YNFKEQ. The CDR3 spells CASSQAGRDYSYEQYF. CDR3 nucleotide sequence: TGTGCCAGCAGCCAAGCGGGGCGGGACTACTCCTACGAGCAGTACTTC.

This chain uses TRBV7-9 with TRBJ2-7; no reliable D call. The CDR3 sequence is 11 residues long. V was trimmed by 5 bases and J by 3 bases, leaving 5 bases between them. Per the germline V gene, CDR1 is SEHNR and CDR2 is FQNEAQ (reference sequence). The CDR3 loop reads CASSLSYEQYF. The CDR3 DNA reads TGTGCCAGCAGCCTTAGCTACGAGCAGTACTTC.

This chain uses TRBV2 with TRBJ1-6, with D possibly being TRBD1 (6 bases). Germline V gene data show CDR1 as SNHLY and CDR2 as FYNNEI. V shed 6 bases and J shed 14 bases, with 17 bases lying between them. The CDR3 runs 13 residues. Here the CDR3 DNA reads TGTGCCAGCAGGGACAGCCGGGTTCGGTCCCTCCACTTT. Its protein product is CASRDSRVRSLHF.

This clone occurred a few times. The J gene is TRBJ1-1, the V gene TRBV29-1; a possible D gene is TRBD1 (5 bases). This CDR3 is 12 amino acids long. The ends were cut back, 0 bases at V and 5 bases at J, with 7 bases in the middle. CDR1 is SQVTM and CDR2 is ANQGSEA in the germline V gene. The CDR3 DNA sequence: TGCAGCGTTGAAGATGGGGGGACTGAAGCTTTCTTT. Residues: CSVEDGGTEAFF. Together with reference TRBV29-1 and TRBJ1-1, the CDR3 gives the full variable domain: SAVISQKPSRDICQRGTSLTIQCQVDSQVTMMFWYRQQPGQSLTLIATANQGSEATYESGFVIDKFPISRPNLTFSTLTVSNMSPEDSSIYLCSVEDGGTEAFFGQGTRLTVV.

V usage is TRBV6-6 and J usage is TRBJ2-3; D gene uncertain. Per the germline V gene, CDR1 is MNHNY and CDR2 is SVGAGI (reference sequence). V lost 1 base and J lost 2, with 10 bases in between. The CDR3 is made up of 15 amino acids. The CDR3 loop is CASSYWVLNTDTQYF. CDR3 DNA: TGTGCCAGCAGTTACTGGGTACTAAACACAGATACGCAGTATTTT.

V usage is TRBV18 and J usage is TRBJ1-5; D not certain. Trimming took off 4 bases at V and 6 bases at J, with 10 bases between the two ends. The CDR3 has 13 amino acids. Germline V gene lookup returns CDR1 KGHSH and CDR2 LQKENI. CDR3: CASSQEDSQPQHF. In DNA, the CDR3 is TGTGCCAGCTCACAGGAGGATAGTCAGCCCCAGCATTTT.

V is TRBV15 and J is TRBJ2-1; 9 bases are a match to TRBD2. The CDR3 length is 19 residues. Germline V gene lookup returns CDR1 LNHNV and CDR2 YYDKDF (reference sequence). The V segment lost 0 bases and the J segment 5 bases; nucleotides outside the gene matches: 14. In DNA, the CDR3 is TGTGCCACCAGCAGAGATTTGGCGGGAGGGTCGGTCTATCACAATGAGCAGTTCTTC. Translated: CATSRDLAGGSVYHNEQFF. Full variable domain (remainder filled in from reference TRBV15 and TRBJ2-1): DAMVIQNPRYQVTQFGKPVTLSCSQTLNHNVMYWYQQKSSQAPKLLFHYYDKDFNNEADTPDNFQSRRPNTSFCFLDIRSPGLGDTAMYLCATSRDLAGGSVYHNEQFFGPGTRLTVL.

This clone was observed once. The V gene is TRBV29-1, the J gene TRBJ2-3, with D perhaps matching TRBD2 (6 bases). Trimming took 7 bases from V and 8 from J, leaving 19 bases between them. The CDR3 extends over 13 amino acids. The V gene's germline CDR1 is SQVTM and CDR2 ANQGSEA. The CDR3 here is CSGRGTDLGTQYF. The CDR3 DNA reads as TGCAGCGGGAGGGGCACGGACCTCGGTACGCAGTATTTT.

V and J are TRBV2 and TRBJ1-1; D possibly corresponds to TRBD1 (5 bases). CDR3 length: 16 amino acids. Trimming took 6 bases from V and 1 from J, leaving 18 bases between them. Per the germline V gene, CDR1 is SNHLY and CDR2 is FYNNEI. CDR3 loop: CASSRGGGLRNTEAFF. CDR3 nucleotides: TGTGCCAGCAGCCGCGGGGGAGGACTCAGGAACACTGAAGCTTTCTTT. The variable domain in full, with the rest retrieved from reference TRBV2 and TRBJ1-1, is EPEVTQTPSHQVTQMGQEVILRCVPISNHLYFYWYRQILGQKVEFLVSFYNNEISEKSEIFDDQFSVERPDGSNFTLKIRSTKLEDSAMYFCASSRGGGLRNTEAFFGQGTRLTVV.

The rearrangement links TRBV13 to TRBJ1-5; D is uncertain. CDR1 is PRHDT, CDR2 FYEKMQ, per germline (reference sequence). The CDR3 runs 14 residues. The ends were cut back, 0 bases at V and 4 bases at J, with 7 bases in the middle. The CDR3 nucleotides read TGTGCCAGCAGCTTAGGCATCCTAAATCAGCCCCAGCATTTT. It specifies CASSLGILNQPQHF.

This clone has only a few counts. V and J are TRBV11-3 and TRBJ2-1, with 7 bases matching TRBD2. This CDR3 comprises 15 residues. Germline CDR1 and CDR2: SGHNT and YENEEA. V trimming: 5 bases; J trimming: 10 bases; junction bases outside the gene matches: 14. DNA of the CDR3: TGTGCCAGCAGCCCGGCTAGCGGTGCCTCCCGAGAGCAGTTCTTC. Its protein is CASSPASGASREQFF.